The 29 T cell receptor beta chains presented below share a single source sample, sequenced in a study of OX40 agonist ivuxolimab in advanced cancers. Here immunoSEQ multiplex PCR was the method, and the copy in TCRdb shows in-frame clones only, minus some. Altogether some 66,000 clones are present, 77% being singletons, with the ten largest covering more than 1.5%. Sequencing was performed on CD4+ or CD8+ T cells sorted from blood, taken in a trial of the OX40 agonist ivuxolimab. The receptors were gathered from an adult with an advanced solid tumor such as melanoma, head and neck, liver or kidney cancer.

The V gene is TRBV11-2, the J gene TRBJ1-3, with D possibly being TRBD1 (5 bases). V lost 2 bases, J lost 9 bases, and 5 bases lay in between. This CDR3 spans 11 amino acids. Germline V gene sequence: CDR1 SGHAT, CDR2 FQNNGV. The CDR3 DNA reads TGTGCCAGCAGCTTACAGGGCACCATATATTTT. Translating gives CASSLQGTIYF.

This chain links TRBV11-2 with TRBJ2-7; D is ambiguous. This CDR3 region has 11 residues. Deletions cut 5 bases from V and 9 bases from J, with 11 bases between. Germline V gene data show CDR1 as SGHAT and CDR2 as FQNNGV. Written as DNA, the CDR3 is TGTGCCAGCAGCCTGGTCGGACGGCAGTACTTC. It translates to CASSLVGRQYF.

This clone was observed a handful of times. V and J are TRBV7-9 and TRBJ1-2; D remains unclear. CDR1 SEHNR and CDR2 FQNEAQ come from the germline V gene (reference sequence). V lost 0 bases and J 5 bases, leaving 13 bases between the germline ends. This CDR3 is built from 15 residues. The CDR3, as DNA: TGTGCCAGCAGCTTAGCGGCAGGAGAGGAATATGGCTACACCTTC. Translated: CASSLAAGEEYGYTF.

The chain couples TRBV19 to TRBJ2-3, with TRBD2 matching over 8 bases. CDR3 length equals 14 residues. In germline, CDR1 is LNHDA, CDR2 SQIVND (reference sequence). J lost 4 bases, V lost 7 bases, and 7 bases had no gene match. The CDR3 region has the DNA TGTGCCAGTAACCGGGGGGGCTCGTCAGATACGCAGTATTTT. Translating it yields CASNRGGSSDTQYF.

On this clone itself: Different DNA sequences within this sample yield the same CDR3. This rearrangement joins TRBV5-1 to TRBJ1-6, with D hard to call. The V and J ends lost 0 bases and 0 bases respectively, with 7 bases between them. Germline-derived CDR1 and CDR2 are SGHRS and YFSETQ. This CDR3 spans 16 amino acids. The CDR3 DNA is TGCGCCAGCAGCTTGGATGTTAGCTCCTATAATTCACCCCTCCACTTT. It yields the protein CASSLDVSSYNSPLHF.

This clone occurred once. The V and J genes are TRBV4-1 and TRBJ1-5, with D possibly being TRBD1 (5 bases). The CDR3 sequence is 19 residues long. The germline gives CDR1 MGHRA, CDR2 YSYEKL. V dropped 0 bases and J dropped 7 bases, with 25 bases sitting between them. The CDR3 reads CASSQEGQGSSPWGQPQHF. The CDR3 DNA is TGCGCCAGCAGCCAAGAGGGTCAGGGTAGCAGTCCATGGGGCCAGCCCCAGCATTTT.

The chain has TRBV10-3 and TRBJ2-3, with TRBD2 matching 12 bases. The V and J ends lost 5 bases and 3 bases, in that order; junction bases with no gene match: 3. This CDR3 region has 15 residues. From germline, CDR1 is ENHRY and CDR2 SYGVKD. For the CDR3, the DNA is TGTGCCATCAGTTCCCTAGCGGGGGGGACAGATACGCAGTATTTT. Its protein product is CAISSLAGGTDTQYF.

This clone showed up just a few times. This sequence joins TRBV18 and TRBJ2-2, with D unclear. This CDR3 comprises 15 residues. V dropped 2 bases and J dropped 0 bases, with 7 bases sitting between them. The germline V gene has CDR1 KGHSH and CDR2 LQKENI. The CDR3 reads CASSPGQSNTGELFF. The CDR3 DNA reads TGTGCCAGCTCACCAGGGCAGTCGAACACCGGGGAGCTGTTTTTT.

This clone was counted a few times. This chain connects TRBV6-5 to TRBJ1-4, with a weak D call TRBD1 (6 bases). CDR1 is MNHEY and CDR2 is SVGAGI in the germline V gene. The V end lost 9 bases, the J end lost 2 bases, and 10 bases lay between the germline ends. The length of the CDR3 is 13 residues. The CDR3 spells CASTTGTNEKLFF. The CDR3, as DNA: TGTGCCAGTACTACAGGGACTAATGAAAAACTGTTTTTT.

The chain combines TRBV28 with TRBJ1-2; D gene uncertain. V was pared by 5 bases and J by 5 bases, with 24 bases between. The CDR3 spans 17 residues. Per the germline V gene, CDR1 is MDHEN and CDR2 is SYDVKM. The CDR3 region is CASSHLGGGRRIYGYTF. In DNA form, the CDR3 reads TGTGCCAGCAGTCATTTGGGTGGAGGCCGAAGAATATATGGCTACACCTTC.

The table lists this clone with a count of one. The chain employs TRBV7-9 and TRBJ2-5, with a possible D match to TRBD2 (6 bases). This CDR3 has 18 amino acids. Germline CDR1 reads SEHNR; CDR2 reads FQNEAQ (reference sequence). Trimming stripped 1 base from V and 5 bases from J, with 23 bases between. This CDR3 reads CASSLVFLLANTRETQYF. The CDR3 coding sequence is TGTGCCAGCAGCTTAGTCTTTCTCCTAGCGAACACACGTGAGACCCAGTACTTC.

The J gene is TRBJ2-1, the V gene TRBV28; TRBD2 matches 12 bases. This CDR3 region has 20 residues. Germline V gives CDR1 MDHEN, CDR2 SYDVKM. The V segment lost 3 bases and the J segment 0 bases; nucleotides outside the gene matches: 12. The CDR3 spells CASSFPLTSGRGASYNEQFF. CDR3 in DNA: TGTGCCAGCAGTTTTCCCTTGACTAGCGGGAGAGGGGCCTCCTACAATGAGCAGTTCTTC.

The chain has TRBV29-1 and TRBJ1-2; D is unclear. Germline-derived CDR1 and CDR2 are SQVTM and ANQGSEA. The V gene lost 6 bases and the J gene lost 2 bases, with 16 bases spanning the gap. CDR3 size: 14 residues. The CDR3 region has the DNA TGCAGCGTCCCCCGGCCCCGGGGAAACTATGGCTACACCTTC. Translated: CSVPRPRGNYGYTF.

The chain is built from TRBV6-5 and TRBJ2-3, with unresolved D. CDR1 MNHEY and CDR2 SVGAGI come from the germline V gene. The V and J ends lost 7 bases and 5 bases respectively, with 10 bases between them. The CDR3 spans 12 residues. As DNA, the CDR3 is TGTGCCAGCAAAACTCCGCAAGATACGCAGTATTTT. This encodes CASKTPQDTQYF.

This clone was counted between two and nine times. The chain employs TRBV30 and TRBJ2-1, with TRBD2 matching 8 bases. Germline CDR1 GTSNPN, CDR2 SVGIG (reference sequence). V was pared by 0 bases and J by 9 bases, with 7 bases of the junction left unmatched. This CDR3 is 14 amino acids long. CDR3 amino acids: CAWSVPGGLVEQFF. The CDR3 coding sequence is TGTGCCTGGAGTGTGCCGGGGGGGCTTGTTGAGCAGTTCTTC.

The chain is built from TRBV7-9 and TRBJ2-1, with D possibly called TRBD1 or TRBD2 (5 bases each). Germline values: CDR1 SEHNR, CDR2 FQNEAQ (reference sequence). This CDR3 spans 16 amino acids. V was clipped by 5 bases and J by 8 bases, with 22 bases between them. CDR3 nucleotide sequence: TGTGCCAGCAGCGGGTGGACTGGTTGGGGCACAGATGAGCAGTTCTTC. Its protein is CASSGWTGWGTDEQFF.

The chain couples TRBV18 to TRBJ2-5, with TRBD2 identical over 8 bases. Germline V gene lookup returns CDR1 KGHSH and CDR2 LQKENI. V gave up 3 bases and J gave up 2 bases; unmatched junction bases: 5. This CDR3 has 15 residues. The CDR3 loop is CASSPAGGKQETQYF. As DNA, the CDR3 is TGTGCCAGCTCACCGGCGGGGGGAAAACAAGAGACCCAGTACTTC.

CDR3 sequence: CASSPAGKGTGNTIYF. CDR3 nucleotides: TGTGCCAGCAGCCCAGCCGGTAAGGGGACTGGAAACACCATATATTTT. J is TRBJ1-3 and V is TRBV9; D is perhaps TRBD1 (5 bases). The V and J ends lost 4 bases and 2 bases respectively, with 16 bases between them. Germline CDR1 and CDR2: SGDLS and YYNGEE. This CDR3 has 16 amino acids.

J is TRBJ2-7 and V is TRBV19, with a weak D call TRBD1 (6 bases). Trimming cost V 5 bases and J 3 bases, with 14 bases left between them. CDR3 size: 14 residues. Germline CDR1 LNHDA, CDR2 SQIVND (reference sequence). CDR3 sequence: CASSPLGQGYEQYF. The CDR3 coding sequence is TGTGCCAGTAGTCCACTGGGACAAGGCTACGAGCAGTACTTC.

The V call is TRBV7-9, the J call TRBJ2-1; TRBD1 is a possible D gene (6 bases). Deletions cut 1 base from V and 4 bases from J, with 14 bases between. CDR3 length: 16 residues. Germline V gene data show CDR1 as SEHNR and CDR2 as FQNEAQ (reference sequence). The CDR3 loop reads CASSLVPTGIYNEQFF. The CDR3 region has the DNA TGTGCCAGCAGCTTAGTTCCGACAGGCATATACAATGAGCAGTTCTTC.

V and J are TRBV7-2 and TRBJ2-1; the D is unclear. CDR1 and CDR2 (germline): SGHTA, FQGNSA. This CDR3 has 13 amino acids. Trimming shortened V by 0 bases and J by 8 bases, and 8 bases separated the two germline ends. DNA of the CDR3: TGTGCCAGCAGCTTAGCGTGGCAGGATGAGCAGTTCTTC. Its protein product is CASSLAWQDEQFF. Using reference TRBV7-2 and TRBJ2-1 for the parts outside the CDR3, the full variable domain is GAGVSQSPSNKVTEKGKDVELRCDPISGHTALYWYRQSLGQGLEFLIYFQGNSAPDKSGLPSDRFSAERTGGSVSTLTIQRTQQEDSAVYLCASSLAWQDEQFFGPGTRLTVL.

This clone was detected only a few times. The V and J genes are TRBV9 and TRBJ1-1; 8 bases match TRBD1. Germline V gene lookup returns CDR1 SGDLS and CDR2 YYNGEE. V was pared by 3 bases and J by 7 bases, with 11 bases of the junction left unmatched. The CDR3 consists of 15 residues. The CDR3: CASSAAVGQGFEAFF. For the CDR3, the DNA is TGTGCCAGCAGCGCCGCCGTAGGACAGGGTTTTGAAGCTTTCTTT.

The gene calls are TRBV19 and TRBJ1-5; tentative D call: TRBD1 (5 bases). The CDR3 has 15 residues. Germline CDR1 reads LNHDA; CDR2 reads SQIVND (reference sequence). The V end was cut by 3 bases, the J end by 2 bases, with 11 bases between. The chain's CDR3 is CASSIGGFGNQPQHF. CDR3 bases: TGTGCCAGTAGTATTGGGGGTTTTGGCAATCAGCCCCAGCATTTT. Full variable domain (outside the CDR3, taken from reference TRBV19 and TRBJ1-5): DGGITQSPKYLFRKEGQNVTLSCEQNLNHDAMYWYRQDPGQGLRLIYYSQIVNDFQKGDIAEGYSVSREKKESFPLTVTSAQKNPTAFYLCASSIGGFGNQPQHFGDGTRLSIL.

This clone has just one count. The chain employs TRBV7-9 and TRBJ2-5; D gene uncertain. V was pared by 8 bases and J by 1 base, with 14 bases between. The CDR3 is 14 residues long. Germline V gene data show CDR1 as SEHNR and CDR2 as FQNEAQ (reference sequence). The CDR3 DNA follows: TGTGCCAGCGCTCTGGGCATCAGCCAAGAGACCCAGTACTTC. Its translation: CASALGISQETQYF.

The sample holds a few counts of this clone. The rearrangement joins TRBV5-6 to TRBJ1-2; D not resolved. Trimming took off 4 bases at V and 7 bases at J, with 8 bases between the two ends. In germline, CDR1 is SGHDT, CDR2 YYEEEE. CDR3 size: 11 residues. DNA for the CDR3: TGTGCCAGCAGCCTGCGGTTTGGCTACACCTTC. It specifies CASSLRFGYTF.

A note on this clone: One end of the junction does not line up with germline, which may come from a read error. The chain recombines TRBV6-1 with TRBJ2-4; 7 positions agree with TRBD2. CDR1 is MNHNS, CDR2 SASEGT, per germline. This CDR3 spans 13 amino acids. CDR3 nucleotides: TGTGCCAGCAGTGAGACACCACGGGGGGTTTGGAACTTC. Its translation: CASSETPRGVWNF.

This chain joins TRBV6-5 and TRBJ1-5; D uncertain. Germline CDR1 is MNHEY and CDR2 is SVGAGI. CDR3 size: 12 residues. Trimming shortened V by 6 bases and J by 12 bases, and 15 bases separated the two germline ends. The CDR3 is CASSEPGALQHF. The CDR3 nucleotides are TGTGCCAGCAGCGAACCAGGTGCCCTCCAGCATTTT.

This sequence joins TRBV6-1 and TRBJ2-2; D might be TRBD2 (5 bases). V lost 10 bases to trimming and J lost 4 bases, with 16 bases between them. The CDR3 consists of 14 residues. Germline V gives CDR1 MNHNS, CDR2 SASEGT. The CDR3, as DNA: TGTGCCATCCGGGAAGACGATGGCACCGGGGAGCTGTTTTTT. Translated, it gives CAIREDDGTGELFF.

The genes are TRBV10-3 and TRBJ2-5; TRBD1 matches at 7 bases. This CDR3 is 13 amino acids long. Trimming at V came to 5 bases and at J to 4 bases, leaving 4 bases not matched to a gene. In germline, CDR1 is ENHRY, CDR2 SYGVKD. The CDR3 here is CAISTGVGETQYF. The CDR3, as DNA: TGTGCCATCAGTACAGGGGTCGGAGAGACCCAGTACTTC.